This is a list of T cell receptor beta chains from one sample in a study of shared clonotypes between healthy human individuals. TCRdb's copy holds only in-frame clones and misses some; the assay was immunoSEQ multiplex PCR. The repertoire consists of about 2.3 million clones, with approximately 95% occurring once and the leading ten covering about 0.39%. The specimen was naive CD4+ T cells from PBMCs. The receptors stem from a man younger than 35 in good health. Some clones in this sample may be carry-over from other donors' samples. Both conserved end residues are part of each CDR3. A D gene is named only where the DNA matches it firmly. Clone size is shown for a subset of rows, as once, few, many or a class of expanded clone.

>TRBJ2-1|-|TRBV30|TRBD1
CAWSGGQGFNEQFF
TGTGCCTGGAGTGGGGGACAGGGGTTCAATGAGCAGTTCTTC
>TRBJ2-7|once|TRBV27|-
CASSHRLVGYEQYF
TGTGCCAGCAGCCATCGTCTCGTAGGGTACGAGCAGTACTTC
>TRBJ2-1|-|TRBV7-9|TRBD1
CASSAGQGSEQFF
TGTGCCAGCAGCGCGGGACAGGGGAGTGAGCAGTTCTTC
>TRBJ2-7|-|TRBV7-9|-
CASSLVGRSYEQYF
TGTGCCAGCAGCTTAGTGGGCAGATCCTACGAGCAGTACTTC
>TRBJ2-3|-|TRBV7-2|-
CASSLTRSGRGTDTQYF
TGTGCCAGCAGCCTCACTAGAAGCGGGCGGGGCACAGATACGCAGTATTTT
>TRBJ1-1|-|TRBV11-1|-
CASSGGLGVLNTEAFF
TGTGCCAGCAGCGGGGGTCTGGGGGTTCTGAACACTGAAGCTTTCTTT
>TRBJ2-2|-|TRBV9|TRBD2
CASSVLAGGPANTGELFF
TGTGCCAGCAGCGTGCTAGCGGGAGGGCCAGCGAACACCGGGGAGCTGTTTTTT
>TRBJ2-7|-|TRBV5-5|TRBD1
CASSPRDSSYEQYF
TGTGCCAGCAGCCCCAGGGACAGCTCCTACGAGCAGTACTTC
>TRBJ2-2|-|TRBV10-3|-
CAINRQGGHGGELFF
TGTGCCATCAATCGGCAGGGGGGTCATGGCGGGGAGCTGTTTTTT
>TRBJ1-4|-|TRBV20-1|TRBD1
CSARSGGKLFF
TGCAGTGCTAGGTCAGGGGGAAAACTGTTTTTT
>TRBJ2-5|-|TRBV5-1|-
CASSSRWGGTETQYF
TGCGCCAGCAGCTCCCGATGGGGCGGGACAGAGACCCAGTACTTC
>TRBJ1-4|once|TRBV5-1|-
CASSVGPSRGEKLFF
TGCGCCAGCAGCGTGGGACCGAGTCGGGGTGAAAAACTGTTTTTT
>TRBJ2-3|-|TRBV6-1|-
CASSASGVSTDTQYF
TGTGCCAGCAGTGCCTCGGGAGTGAGCACAGATACGCAGTATTTT
>TRBJ2-1|once|TRBV27|-
CASSLSRNEQFF
TGTGCCAGCAGTTTATCGAGGAATGAGCAGTTCTTC
>TRBJ2-1|-|TRBV11-2|TRBD2
CASINGLAAYNEQFF
TGTGCCAGCATCAATGGACTAGCGGCCTACAATGAGCAGTTCTTC
>TRBJ2-1|once|TRBV9|-
CASSVVGSYNEQFF
TGTGCCAGCAGCGTAGTAGGCTCCTACAATGAGCAGTTCTTC
>TRBJ2-1|-|TRBV19|-
CASSTGQVYNEQFF
TGTGCCAGTAGTACTGGGCAGGTCTACAATGAGCAGTTCTTC
>TRBJ2-1|once|TRBV2|-
CATTWDHGNEQFF
TGTGCCACCACTTGGGACCACGGGAATGAGCAGTTCTTC
>TRBJ1-3|few|TRBV4-3|-
CASSQALPADSGNTIYF
TGCGCCAGCAGCCAAGCCCTCCCGGCAGACTCTGGAAACACCATATATTTT
>TRBJ2-7|-|TRBV28|-
CASEDPTYEQYF
TGTGCCAGCGAGGACCCAACCTACGAGCAGTACTTC
>TRBJ1-5|-|TRBV28|TRBD1
CASSAGQGPHQPQHF
TGTGCCAGCAGTGCCGGACAGGGCCCCCATCAGCCCCAGCATTTT
>TRBJ2-1|-|TRBV28|-
CASSSLLRGEQFF
TGTGCCAGCAGCTCGCTCCTTCGGGGCGAGCAGTTCTTC
>TRBJ2-7|-|TRBV5-1|TRBD1
CASSTGTVKSYEQYF
TGCGCCAGCTCGACCGGGACAGTGAAATCCTACGAGCAGTACTTC
>TRBJ1-1|-|TRBV5-1|TRBD1
CASSLGTGVNTEAFF
TGCGCCAGCAGCTTAGGGACAGGGGTGAACACTGAAGCTTTCTTT
>TRBJ1-1|-|TRBV28|TRBD1
CASTIWDRANTEAFF
TGTGCCAGCACCATTTGGGACAGGGCGAACACTGAAGCTTTCTTT
>TRBJ1-2|-|TRBV7-2|-
CASSLESYGYTF
TGTGCCAGCAGCTTAGAGTCTTATGGCTACACCTTC
>TRBJ2-3|-|TRBV6-4|TRBD1
CARYDHRGVADTQYF
TGTGCCAGATATGATCACAGGGGGGTAGCAGATACGCAGTATTTT
>TRBJ1-1|few|TRBV10-3|-
CAISDSTENTEAFF
TGTGCCATCAGTGACTCGACAGAGAACACTGAAGCTTTCTTT
>TRBJ2-3|-|TRBV11-2|-
CASSLVRSSSTDTQYF
TGTGCCAGCAGCTTAGTGAGGTCCTCTAGCACAGATACGCAGTATTTT
>TRBJ1-1|-|TRBV9|-
CASSVVSRVGTEAFF
TGTGCCAGCAGCGTAGTATCAAGGGTTGGGACTGAAGCTTTCTTT
>TRBJ1-4|-|TRBV7-9|TRBD1
CASSLGDRTNEKLFF
TGTGCCAGCAGCTTGGGGGACAGAACTAATGAAAAACTGTTTTTT
>TRBJ2-1|-|TRBV5-5|-
CASSPVGSGSYNEQFF
TGTGCCAGCAGCCCCGTGGGTAGCGGCTCCTACAATGAGCAGTTCTTC
>TRBJ2-5|-|TRBV7-9|-
CASSLRPLAETQYF
TGTGCCAGCAGCTTGAGGCCCCTAGCGGAGACCCAGTACTTC
>TRBJ2-5|-|TRBV11-2|-
CASSGPGAQYF
TGTGCCAGCAGCGGACCTGGGGCCCAGTACTTC
>TRBJ2-1|-|TRBV21-1|-
CARAGACNEQFF
TGTGCCAGGGCGGGGGCCTGCAATGAGCAGTTCTTC
>TRBJ1-1|-|TRBV5-1|-
CASSSPGATEAFF
TGCGCCAGCAGCTCCCCCGGGGCCACTGAAGCTTTCTTT
>TRBJ2-5|-|TRBV6-5|-
CASSSNPGPQETQYF
TGTGCCAGCAGCTCGAACCCGGGCCCACAAGAGACCCAGTACTTC
>TRBJ2-2|-|TRBV11-1|-
CASSLLAGSAGELFF
TGTGCCAGCAGCCTACTCGCGGGATCTGCCGGGGAGCTGTTTTTT
>TRBJ2-5|-|TRBV28|-
CASRHLATQYF
TGTGCCAGCAGACATCTTGCGACCCAGTACTTC
>TRBJ2-3|-|TRBV5-3|TRBD2
CARSNTGTSVESSTDTQYF
TGTGCCAGAAGTAATACCGGGACTAGCGTGGAATCTAGCACAGATACGCAGTATTTT
>TRBJ1-1|-|TRBV5-1|-
CASSPGHLNTEAFF
TGCGCCAGCAGCCCCGGACACTTGAACACTGAAGCTTTCTTT
>TRBJ2-7|-|TRBV6-6|TRBD2
CASSSEREYEQYF
TGTGCCAGCAGTTCCGAGCGGGAATACGAGCAGTACTTC
>TRBJ1-1|-|TRBV4-2|TRBD1
CASSQEQGSTEAFF
TGTGCCAGCAGCCAAGAACAGGGGTCCACTGAAGCTTTCTTT
>TRBJ2-7|-|TRBV4-3|TRBD2
CASSHAGLAGVEQYF
TGCGCCAGCAGCCACGCTGGACTAGCGGGAGTCGAGCAGTACTTC
>TRBJ1-4|-|TRBV18|-
CASSLRGRTTLTNEKLFF
TGTGCCAGCTCATTGCGGGGCCGGACAACACTCACTAATGAAAAACTGTTTTTT
>TRBJ2-7|-|TRBV28|TRBD1
CATGGFGAPSEQYF
TGTGCCACAGGGGGTTTTGGGGCGCCTTCCGAGCAGTACTTC
>TRBJ2-1|-|TRBV12-5|-
CASAGSGEYNEQFF
TGTGCTAGTGCTGGGTCCGGGGAATACAATGAGCAGTTCTTC
>TRBJ1-4|few|TRBV28|-
CASSFGVVGEKLFF
TGTGCCAGCAGTTTTGGGGTGGTGGGCGAAAAACTGTTTTTT
>TRBJ2-7|-|TRBV7-9|TRBD2
CASSLGEGLGEQYF
TGTGCCAGCAGCTTAGGTGAGGGACTAGGCGAGCAGTACTTC
>TRBJ1-3|-|TRBV7-2|-
CASSLVAGNTIYF
TGTGCCAGCAGCTTAGTTGCCGGAAACACCATATATTTT
>TRBJ1-4|-|TRBV15|-
CATSRDISGFSEKLFF
TGTGCCACCAGCAGAGATATATCGGGATTCAGTGAAAAACTGTTTTTT
>TRBJ2-1|-|TRBV4-2|-
CASSQVAAGRYNEQFF
TGTGCCAGCAGCCAAGTGGCCGCGGGGCGTTACAATGAGCAGTTCTTC
>TRBJ1-5|-|TRBV28|-
CASSTLWAGPERPNQPQHF
TGTGCCAGCAGCACTCTTTGGGCCGGTCCGGAGCGTCCGAATCAGCCCCAGCATTTT
>TRBJ2-1|-|TRBV7-9|-
CASVGGAFSYNEQFF
TGTGCCAGCGTGGGGGGAGCCTTCTCCTACAATGAGCAGTTCTTC
>TRBJ2-7|-|TRBV9|-
CASSEGGGDSYEQYF
TGTGCCAGCAGCGAGGGAGGGGGGGACTCCTACGAGCAGTACTTC
>TRBJ2-3|-|TRBV6-1|TRBD1
CASGTGLSSTDTQYF
TGTGCCAGTGGGACAGGGCTTTCTAGCACAGATACGCAGTATTTT
>TRBJ1-5|-|TRBV23-1|-
CASSPGTGNQPQHF
TGCGCCAGCAGTCCCGGGACGGGCAATCAGCCCCAGCATTTT
>TRBJ2-5|-|TRBV7-8|-
CASSLAAEETQYF
TGTGCCAGCAGCTTAGCGGCGGAAGAGACCCAGTACTTC